This T cell receptor beta chain was identified during a study of cytotoxic CD8 clonotypes in ibrutinib-treated CLL. Some clones are missing from TCRdb's copy, which holds only in-frame ones; the method was immunoSEQ multiplex PCR. In the table there are more than 25,000 clones, about 70% of which are singletons. As concerns this clone: Its matching antigen is unknown.

Study-wide results and caveats: T-cell clonality at baseline went above that of age-matched healthy donors and rose and fell with circulating CD8+ T-cell counts.

This CDR3 contains 14 residues. Per germline, CDR1 MNHEY and CDR2 SVGAGI. V was pared by 5 bases and J by 3 bases, with 8 bases between. Sample: PBMCs, taken after 24 months of ibrutinib treatment. The V gene is TRBV6-5, the J gene TRBJ1-6; D remains unclear. The TCR sequence derives from a human donor with chronic lymphocytic leukemia. CDR3 nucleotide sequence: TGTGCCAGCAGTCCTACCTACTATAATTCACCCCTCCACTTT. Its translation: CASSPTYYNSPLHF.